These 10 T cell receptor beta chains were all obtained from the same sample, sequenced in a study of OX40 agonist ivuxolimab in advanced cancers. Sequenced by immunoSEQ multiplex PCR; TCRdb stores in-frame clones only, minus some. This sample has about 36,000 clones, with about 81% found just once. Here the sequenced sample was CD4+ or CD8+ T cells sorted from blood, taken in a trial of the OX40 agonist ivuxolimab. These receptors all stem from an adult with an advanced solid tumor such as melanoma, head and neck, liver or kidney cancer.

The rearrangement links TRBV4-1 to TRBJ2-2; TRBD1 might be the D (5 bases). Per germline, CDR1 MGHRA and CDR2 YSYEKL. V dropped 4 bases and J dropped 5 bases, with 5 bases sitting between them. The CDR3 covers 12 residues. In nucleotides, the CDR3 is TGCGCCAGCAGCCGGACAACCGGGGAGCTGTTTTTT. This translates into CASSRTTGELFF.

In nucleotides, the CDR3 is TGTGCCAGCAGCCTCGACAGGGGCCTACGACATGAGCAGTTCTTC. This encodes CASSLDRGLRHEQFF. This chain connects TRBV11-2 to TRBJ2-1, with 8 bases aligning to TRBD1. J gave up 8 bases and V 5 bases, and 11 bases lay outside the gene matches. The germline gives CDR1 SGHAT, CDR2 FQNNGV. This CDR3 spans 15 amino acids.

Note on this clone: A read error may produce the germline difference seen at one junction end. The chain joins TRBV28 to TRBJ2-7; 7 positions match TRBD1. The CDR3 spans 15 residues. Germline CDR1 is MDHEN and CDR2 is SYDVKM. This CDR3 is CASSTLGDSSDEQYF. In DNA form, the CDR3 reads TGTGCCAGCAGTACCTTGGGGGACAGCTCCGACGAGCAGTACTTC.

The genes are TRBV30 and TRBJ1-3, with 8 bases that match TRBD1. The CDR3 is 15 residues long. V trimming: 2 bases; J trimming: 0 bases; junction bases outside the gene matches: 3. From germline, CDR1 is GTSNPN and CDR2 SVGIG (reference sequence). CDR3 sequence reads: CAWSSGTGSGNTIYF. CDR3 in DNA: TGTGCCTGGAGTTCCGGGACAGGCTCTGGAAACACCATATATTTT.

The V gene is TRBV6-6, the J gene TRBJ2-1; tentatively, D is TRBD1 or TRBD2 (6 bases each). Trimming removed 4 bases from V and 9 bases from J, with 16 bases in between. Germline CDR1 reads MNHNY; CDR2 reads SVGAGI (reference sequence). The CDR3 is 14 amino acids. The CDR3 DNA reads as TGTGCCAGCAGTTTACCGGAGGGACAAGGTGAGCAGTTCTTC. This codes for CASSLPEGQGEQFF.

The chain uses TRBV5-4 and TRBJ1-1, with 7 bases that match TRBD1. V shed 6 bases and J 4 bases; nucleotides not matched to a gene: 6. This CDR3 has 13 amino acids. Germline CDR1 and CDR2: SGHNT and YYREEE (reference sequence). The chain's CDR3 is CASNRQGSTEAFF. The CDR3 nucleotides read TGTGCCAGCAACCGACAGGGTAGCACTGAAGCTTTCTTT.

The chain carries TRBV6-5 and TRBJ1-6, with a possible D match to TRBD1 (5 bases). V was clipped by 6 bases and J by 8 bases, with 14 bases between them. Germline CDR1 MNHEY, CDR2 SVGAGI. The CDR3 runs 14 residues. The CDR3 spells CASRSEGTHSPLHF. CDR3 nucleotide sequence: TGTGCCAGCAGATCGGAGGGGACTCATTCACCCCTCCACTTT.

This chain links TRBV7-2 with TRBJ1-5, with D maybe TRBD1 (6 bases). The V gene lost 2 bases and the J gene lost 6 bases, with 11 bases spanning the gap. The CDR3 extends over 14 amino acids. Germline V gene lookup returns CDR1 SGHTA and CDR2 FQGNSA. The CDR3 DNA is TGTGCCAGCAGCTTATTAGGGGGGGCTCAGCCCCAGCATTTT. It translates to CASSLLGGAQPQHF.

The chain recombines TRBV27 with TRBJ2-7; 10 bases match TRBD2. V dropped 6 bases and J dropped 6; count of bases not matched to a gene: 8. Germline lookup yields CDR1 MNHEY and CDR2 SMNVEV (reference sequence). The CDR3 is 14 residues long. The CDR3 loop reads CASSQAGGPLEQYF. The CDR3 nucleotides read TGTGCCAGCAGCCAAGCGGGAGGGCCTCTCGAGCAGTACTTC.

V is TRBV2 and J is TRBJ1-1; 9 positions agree with TRBD1. J was trimmed by 11 bases and V by 6 bases; bases with no gene match: 7. CDR3 length: 12 amino acids. CDR1 and CDR2 (germline): SNHLY, FYNNEI. The CDR3 loop reads CASRDPGTGAFF. The CDR3 nucleotides are TGTGCCAGCAGGGACCCGGGGACAGGGGCTTTCTTT.